The T cell receptor (beta chain) described here comes from a study of cytomegalovirus exposure and HLA in healthy donors. Study results and caveats: The study put 150 to 200 TCR beta chains on its list as cytomegalovirus-associated.

Only in-frame clones appear in the TCRdb table, and some are missing; sequencing was by immunoSEQ multiplex PCR. There are 100,000 to 150,000 clones in the sample; 94% occur only once, and under 1.5% lies in the top ten. Deletions cut 7 bases from V and 2 bases from J, with 19 bases between. Per the germline V gene, CDR1 is SNHLY and CDR2 is FYNNEI. The CDR3 covers 16 residues. Comment on this clone: As yet, its antigen is unknown.

This receptor was obtained from a woman in her late teens or twenties in good health and CMV-seronegative. V and J are TRBV2 and TRBJ2-3; tentatively, D is TRBD2 (5 bases). The sequenced material came from PBMCs. CDR3 in DNA: TGTGCCAGCACTCCCAGGACGGGGTCCCCCACAGATACGCAGTATTTT. Its protein is CASTPRTGSPTDTQYF.